These T cell receptor beta chains were read from a single sample in a study of blood T cell repertoires in COVID-19. The method was immunoSEQ multiplex PCR; TCRdb's version includes in-frame clones alone and lacks a portion of them. The table includes approximately 110,000 clones, around 83% detected once. Specimen: peripheral blood. All receptors come from a man aged 40-49 years with acute or convalescent COVID-19. The CDR3 runs from the conserved cysteine through the conserved F or W. Fields, in order: V gene, clone size, D gene, J gene, CDR3 DNA, CDR3 protein. D genes are given only for firm matches. Some rows have no size entry. The others give once, few or many, or a class for an expanded clone.

TRBV6-5,-,-,TRBJ1-1,TGTGCCAGCAAACCGGGGGTAGCAAACACTGAAGCTTTCTTT,CASKPGVANTEAFF
TRBV5-1,-,-,TRBJ2-3,TGCGCCAGCAGCTACAGGTCCGCAGATACGCAGTATTTT,CASSYRSADTQYF
TRBV30,-,-,TRBJ2-1,TGTGCCTGGCGAAGACGGAGCTCCTACAATGAGCAGTTCTTC,CAWRRRSSYNEQFF
TRBV2,-,-,TRBJ1-6,TGTGCCAGCATATACAGACTATATTCCTATAATTCACCCCTCCACTTT,CASIYRLYSYNSPLHF
TRBV5-1,-,TRBD2,TRBJ2-1,TGCGCCAGCAGCACGCTAGCGGGAGCCCGCTCCTACAATGAGCAGTTCTTC,CASSTLAGARSYNEQFF
TRBV27,-,-,TRBJ1-6,TGTGCCAGCAGAGGGGGTCTATATAATTCACCCCTCCACTTT,CASRGGLYNSPLHF
TRBV7-2,-,TRBD1,TRBJ1-1,TGTGCCAGCAGCTTAGACAGGGGCCCCGAAGCTTTCTTT,CASSLDRGPEAFF
TRBV19,-,-,TRBJ1-1,TGTGCCAGTAGCTCGACAGACCTCAACACTGAAGCTTTCTTT,CASSSTDLNTEAFF
TRBV2,few,-,TRBJ1-4,TGTGCCAGCAGTGAAAGGGGGGGGCCCCTTCCGCGGGGAATACGGGAATCGCTAAAACTGTTTTTT,CASSERGGPLPRGIRESLKLFF
TRBV28,-,-,TRBJ2-6,TGTGCCAGCATGTTCGGGTCTGGGGCCAACGTCCTGACTTTC,CASMFGSGANVLTF
TRBV27,few,TRBD1,TRBJ1-2,TGTGCCAGCAGTCCGCGACAGGGGAGGAGCGGCTACACCTTC,CASSPRQGRSGYTF
TRBV12-3/TRBV12-4,-,-,TRBJ2-3,TGTGCCAGCAGTGAGAGGGCAGATACGCAGTATTTT,CASSERADTQYF
TRBV12-3/TRBV12-4,-,-,TRBJ1-2,TGTGCCAGCAGGGAGGAGAAGTACTATGGCTACACCTTC,CASREEKYYGYTF
TRBV5-1,-,TRBD1,TRBJ2-5,TGCGCCAGCACCACCAGGACAGGCCTAGAGACCCAGTACTTC,CASTTRTGLETQYF
TRBV30,-,TRBD1,TRBJ1-5,TGTGCCTGGAGTACACAGGGGAATCAGCCCCAGCATTTT,CAWSTQGNQPQHF
TRBV19,-,-,TRBJ2-6,TGTGCCAGTAGGGAGGAGGCTGGGGCCAACGTCCTGACTTTC,CASREEAGANVLTF
TRBV5-1,-,-,TRBJ2-3,TGCGCCAGCAGCCATAGAGCGGACAGCACAGATACGCAGTATTTT,CASSHRADSTDTQYF
TRBV24-1,-,TRBD2,TRBJ2-5,TGTGCCACCAGTGATGGTGGCGGGAGGGTCCGAGAGACCCAGTACTTC,CATSDGGGRVRETQYF
TRBV2,few,TRBD2,TRBJ2-5,TGTGCCAGCAAAAAGGGAAGAGGGACTAGCGCACAAGAGACCCAGTACTTC,CASKKGRGTSAQETQYF
TRBV13,-,TRBD2,TRBJ2-5,TGTGCCAGCAGCCGGGGGCTAGCGAGCGGGGGGACCCAGTACTTC,CASSRGLASGGTQYF
TRBV27,-,-,TRBJ2-1,TGTGCCAGCAGTTTCCTACCTTTAGCGAAAAGCTCCTACAATGAGCAGTTCTTC,CASSFLPLAKSSYNEQFF
TRBV5-5,-,-,TRBJ1-1,TGTGCCAGCAGCCACAACTCGGGAGTGGGCACTGAAGCTTTCTTT,CASSHNSGVGTEAFF
TRBV14,-,-,TRBJ1-5,TGTGCCAGCAGCCAACCCTCTAGCAATCAGCCCCAGCATTTT,CASSQPSSNQPQHF
TRBV7-9,-,-,TRBJ1-1,TGTGCCAGCAGCCCTACCACAGCCCGGAACACTGAAGCTTTCTTT,CASSPTTARNTEAFF
TRBV7-2,-,TRBD2,TRBJ2-5,TGTGCCAGCAGCTTACCTAGGACTAGCGGGGGGGCCGGAGAGACCCAGTACTTC,CASSLPRTSGGAGETQYF
TRBV19,once,-,TRBJ1-6,TGTGCCAGTACCCTGACAGTATACGGAAATAATTCACCCCTCCACTTT,CASTLTVYGNNSPLHF
TRBV7-3,-,-,TRBJ2-2,TGTGCCAGCAGGACCGGGACATCGAACACCGGGGAGCTGTTTTTT,CASRTGTSNTGELFF
TRBV6-2/TRBV6-3,-,-,TRBJ1-1,TGTGCCAGCAGTCCCGCCGGCTCAGGGAACACTGAAGCTTTCTTT,CASSPAGSGNTEAFF
TRBV7-9,-,TRBD2,TRBJ2-2,TGTGCCAGCAGCTACCCACTAGCGGGAGCAGTCGGGGAGCTGTTTTTT,CASSYPLAGAVGELFF
TRBV5-6,once,-,TRBJ1-2,TGTGCCAGCAGCTTTTGGACTGGAGTAATGGACTATGGCTACACCTTC,CASSFWTGVMDYGYTF
TRBV6-5,-,-,TRBJ1-1,TGTGCCAGCAGTCCGAGGCAGGGAAGGACTGAAGCTTTCTTT,CASSPRQGRTEAFF
TRBV7-3,-,-,TRBJ2-7,TGTGCCAGCAGCTTAATAAGGTCATCGGGGGGCCTCTCCTACGAGCAGTACTTC,CASSLIRSSGGLSYEQYF
TRBV11-2,-,TRBD1,TRBJ2-7,TGTGCCAGCAGCCCACAGGGGGGAGCCTACGAGCAGTACTTC,CASSPQGGAYEQYF
TRBV27,few,TRBD2,TRBJ2-7,TGTGCCAGCAGACCCCTGGGACTAGTCTCCTACGAGCAGTACTTC,CASRPLGLVSYEQYF
TRBV7-9,-,TRBD1,TRBJ1-4,TGTGCCAGCAGCGGAACAGGGGGCATGAAGAAACTGTTTTTT,CASSGTGGMKKLFF
TRBV5-4,-,-,TRBJ2-1,TGTGCCAGCAGCTGGTCCTGGGGGCGGGAGAGGAACAATGAGCAGTTCTTC,CASSWSWGRERNNEQFF
TRBV12-3/TRBV12-4,-,-,TRBJ1-2,TGTGCCAGCAGTTTAGGTCAGGGTCACGGCTACACCTTC,CASSLGQGHGYTF
TRBV2,-,TRBD2,TRBJ2-1,TGTGCCAGCAGTGCCCTAGCGGGAGGGCCTTTAGGCAATGAGCAGTTCTTC,CASSALAGGPLGNEQFF
TRBV15,-,-,TRBJ1-6,TGTGCCACCTCCGGACAGTATAATTCACCCCTCCACTTT,CATSGQYNSPLHF
TRBV7-2,-,-,TRBJ2-7,TGTGCCAGCAGCTTAGATAGGGGCCGGTTAGGCTACGAGCAGTACTTC,CASSLDRGRLGYEQYF
TRBV4-3,few,-,TRBJ1-4,TGCGCCAGCAGCCCTTACAGGGTTGACGAAAAACTGTTTTTT,CASSPYRVDEKLFF
TRBV12-5,-,TRBD1,TRBJ1-2,TGTGCTAGTGGGCCGACAGGGGGCAGCGGCTACACCTTC,CASGPTGGSGYTF
TRBV28,-,TRBD2,TRBJ2-4,TGTGCCAGCAGTCCTCGGTGGCGGGAGGGCCTAAACATTCAGTACTTC,CASSPRWREGLNIQYF
TRBV12-2,few,-,TRBJ1-1,TGTGCAAGTCGCTTATGGTCCCGACGGGGAAACACTGAAGCTTTCTTT,CASRLWSRRGNTEAFF
TRBV6-5,once,-,TRBJ1-6,TGTGCCAGCAGTTACTCCTACTTCCCCTATAATTCACCCCTCCACTTT,CASSYSYFPYNSPLHF
TRBV7-8,once,-,TRBJ1-6,TGTGCCAGCAGCTTAAGAGAGGGGGTGGATTCACCCCTCCACTTT,CASSLREGVDSPLHF
TRBV7-2,-,TRBD2,TRBJ2-1,TGTGCCAGCAGCCCAATAGCGGGAGAAAGCTTCAATGAGCAGTTCTTC,CASSPIAGESFNEQFF
TRBV18,few,-,TRBJ1-6,TGTGCCAGCTCCCGAGAGATTTCAAATAATTCACCCCTCCACTTT,CASSREISNNSPLHF